Presented here are 17 T cell receptor beta chains from one specimen sequenced in a study of identical twins. TCRdb itself ran the 5' RACE reads through MiXCR, one entry per CDR3 protein. Among about 250,000 distinct CDR3 sequences, 7.5% were seen once, and the ten largest hold roughly 5.4%. The same specimen was also included in a second study, on yellow fever vaccine responses in identical twins.

The sequenced sample was CD8+ T cells sorted from blood. These receptors were collected from a woman younger than 30 in good health.

This clonotype occurred a few times. V gene TRBV20-1 combines with J gene TRBJ2-7, with 11 bases identical to TRBD1. V shed 6 bases and J 2 bases; nucleotides not matched to a gene: 3. Germline V lookup: CDR1 DFQATT, CDR2 SNEGSKA (reference sequence). The CDR3 length is 13 residues. The chain's CDR3 is CSATGQGAYEQYF. The CDR3 nucleotides read TGCAGTGCCACGGGACAGGGGGCCTACGAGCAGTACTTC.

The sample holds many counts of this clonotype. The chain joins TRBV27 to TRBJ1-2; D not certain. The V and J ends lost 5 bases and 4 bases respectively, with 17 bases between them. This CDR3 region has 15 residues. Germline CDR1 and CDR2: MNHEY and SMNVEV (reference sequence). The DNA for the CDR3 is TGTGCCAGCAGTCCCTCCGACGAGCCTCTCTATGGCTACACCTTC. This gives the protein CASSPSDEPLYGYTF.

The CDR3 protein is CASSSSPGTSGGAQETQYF. In DNA, the CDR3 is TGTGCCAGCAGCTCCAGTCCCGGGACTAGCGGGGGGGCCCAAGAGACCCAGTACTTC. The rearrangement links TRBV11-2 to TRBJ2-5; 16 bases are a match to TRBD2. Germline V lookup: CDR1 SGHAT, CDR2 FQNNGV. The CDR3 is 19 residues long. The ends lost 4 bases at V and 1 base at J; junction bases unmatched: 9.

This clonotype was detected many times. The chain employs TRBV29-1 and TRBJ2-7; D might be TRBD1 (5 bases). This CDR3 has 13 amino acids. Trimming stripped 3 bases from V and 2 bases from J, with 11 bases between. Germline V gives CDR1 SQVTM, CDR2 ANQGSEA. The CDR3 reads CSVEWSDTYEQYF. The CDR3 DNA reads TGCAGCGTTGAGTGGTCGGACACCTACGAGCAGTACTTC.

This clonotype was recorded at least ten times. This chain links TRBV29-1 with TRBJ2-1; 8 positions agree with TRBD1. CDR1 is SQVTM, CDR2 ANQGSEA, per germline. CDR3 length: 12 residues. The V and J ends lost 4 bases and 7 bases, in that order; junction bases with no gene match: 3. In DNA, the CDR3 is TGCAGCGTTGGGACAGGGATGAATGAGCAGTTCTTC. It specifies CSVGTGMNEQFF.

This clonotype has a count of ten or more. J is TRBJ2-7 and V is TRBV7-9; D remains unclear. Looked up from germline, CDR1 is SEHNR and CDR2 is FQNEAQ (reference sequence). The CDR3 runs to 12 residues. V was pared by 5 bases and J by 3 bases, with 8 bases between. CDR3 loop: CASSKNNYEQYF. CDR3 nucleotides: TGTGCCAGCAGCAAAAACAACTACGAGCAGTACTTC.

This clonotype was observed at least ten times. The rearrangement links TRBV14 to TRBJ2-1; no firm D call. This CDR3 is built from 12 residues. Trimming removed 2 bases from V and 3 bases from J, with 2 bases in between. Germline V gene sequence: CDR1 SGHDN, CDR2 FVKESK. The CDR3 nucleotides are TGTGCCAGCAGCCAATTCTACAATGAGCAGTTCTTC. Its protein is CASSQFYNEQFF.

This clonotype was seen repeatedly, ten times or more. The V call is TRBV4-1, the J call TRBJ1-4; 7 nucleotides line up with TRBD1. The CDR3 has 17 residues. V lost 0 bases and J lost 8; bases outside the gene matches: 12. Germline V gives CDR1 MGHRA, CDR2 YSYEKL. DNA for the CDR3: TGCGCCAGCAGCCAAGATGACGACAGGGAGGACTGGGAAAAACTGTTTTTT. As protein: CASSQDDDREDWEKLFF.

This clonotype was counted only a few times. The chain employs TRBV7-9 and TRBJ1-3; D not certain. Germline CDR1 SEHNR, CDR2 FQNEAQ (reference sequence). The CDR3 sequence is 15 residues long. V was trimmed by 2 bases and J by 2 bases, leaving 10 bases between them. In nucleotides, the CDR3 is TGTGCCAGCAGCTTATTCAGTCTTACTGGAAACACCATATATTTT. This encodes CASSLFSLTGNTIYF.

This clonotype came up a few times. The chain combines TRBV19 with TRBJ1-1, with TRBD1 identical over 7 bases. The V gene end was trimmed by 8 bases and the J gene end by 5 bases; junction bases not matched to a gene: 11. Per the germline V gene, CDR1 is LNHDA and CDR2 is SQIVND (reference sequence). The CDR3 has 14 amino acids. CDR3 DNA sequence: TGTGCCAGTCTCGACAGGGAGCGGTTGACTGAAGCTTTCTTT. Its protein is CASLDRERLTEAFF.

The table lists this clonotype with a few counts. The chain is built from TRBV4-1 and TRBJ1-1, with D possibly TRBD1 on 5 matching bases. This CDR3 has 18 residues. Deletions cut 1 base from V and 0 bases from J, with 18 bases between. CDR1 and CDR2 from the germline V gene are MGHRA and YSYEKL. The CDR3 DNA is TGCGCCAGCAGCCAAGGTGAATTACCCGGGGGGGTGAACACTGAAGCTTTCTTT. It translates to CASSQGELPGGVNTEAFF.

The V gene is TRBV27, the J gene TRBJ2-7, with 9 bases fitting TRBD1. Germline loops: CDR1 MNHEY, CDR2 SMNVEV (reference sequence). This CDR3 is 17 amino acids long. The V segment lost 4 bases and the J segment 2 bases; nucleotides outside the gene matches: 12. CDR3 amino acids: CASSSLGMDRGPYEQYF. The CDR3 nucleotides are TGTGCCAGCAGTTCCCTCGGGATGGACAGGGGCCCCTACGAGCAGTACTTC.

This clonotype was seen a handful of times. This chain connects TRBV24-1 to TRBJ1-5, with a tentative D call TRBD1 (5 bases). Germline values: CDR1 KGHDR, CDR2 SFDVKD. The CDR3 consists of 17 residues. Trimming stripped 0 bases from V and 15 bases from J, with 26 bases between. Here the CDR3 reads CATSDLNPLTGERETHF. Here the CDR3 DNA reads TGTGCCACCAGTGATTTGAACCCTCTAACGGGGGAAAGGGAAACGCATTTT.

The chain couples TRBV2 to TRBJ2-7; 7 bases agree with TRBD2. Losses at the gene ends were 5 bases for V and 2 bases for J; bases not matched to a gene: 3. The CDR3 runs to 13 residues. The germline V gene has CDR1 SNHLY and CDR2 FYNNEI. The CDR3 reads CASSRGLTYEQYF. The CDR3 DNA reads as TGTGCCAGCAGTCGGGGACTAACCTACGAGCAGTACTTC.

The chain carries TRBV7-9 and TRBJ2-7, with 12 bases that match TRBD2. Germline V gene lookup returns CDR1 SEHNR and CDR2 FQNEAQ (reference sequence). The CDR3 has 17 residues. The V and J ends lost 1 base and 0 bases, in that order; junction bases with no gene match: 4. The CDR3 reads CASSLGTSGTSSYEQYF. The DNA for the CDR3 is TGTGCCAGCAGCTTAGGGACTAGCGGGACGAGCTCCTACGAGCAGTACTTC.

The gene calls are TRBV28 and TRBJ2-1; 11 positions agree with TRBD2. The CDR3 sequence is 19 residues long. Germline V gene lookup returns CDR1 MDHEN and CDR2 SYDVKM. V gave up 4 bases and J gave up 6 bases; unmatched junction bases: 17. The CDR3 region is CASSSRLAGMSFGVNEQFF. CDR3 DNA sequence: TGTGCCAGCAGTTCCAGACTAGCGGGAATGAGCTTTGGGGTCAATGAGCAGTTCTTC.

This clonotype was seen repeatedly, ten times or more. J is TRBJ2-7 and V is TRBV12-3 or TRBV12-4; D might be TRBD1 (5 bases). The CDR3 loop spans 13 amino acids. Trimming pared 3 bases from V and 0 bases from J, leaving 6 bases between. This chain's CDR3 is CASSLTASYEQYF. The CDR3 DNA sequence: TGTGCCAGCAGTTTGACAGCCTCCTACGAGCAGTACTTC.